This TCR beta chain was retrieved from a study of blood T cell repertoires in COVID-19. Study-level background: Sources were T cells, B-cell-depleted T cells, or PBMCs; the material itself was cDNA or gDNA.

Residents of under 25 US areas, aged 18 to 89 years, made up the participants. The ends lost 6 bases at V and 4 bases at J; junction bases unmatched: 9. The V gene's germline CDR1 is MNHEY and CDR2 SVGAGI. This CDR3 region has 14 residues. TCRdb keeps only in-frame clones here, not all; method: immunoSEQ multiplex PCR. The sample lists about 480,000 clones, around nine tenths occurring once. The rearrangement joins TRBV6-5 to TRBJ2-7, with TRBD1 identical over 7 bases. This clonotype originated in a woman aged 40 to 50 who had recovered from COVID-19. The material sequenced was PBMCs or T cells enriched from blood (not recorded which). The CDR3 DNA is TGTGCCAGCAGCTCTCCCGGGACAGATTACGAGCAGTACTTC. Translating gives CASSSPGTDYEQYF.